The rows below give T cell receptor beta chains drawn from one sample of a study of CD8+ T cells in alopecia areata. Clones were read by immunoSEQ multiplex PCR, and TCRdb kept only the in-frame ones, dropping some. The top ten hold around 6% of the sample, which has 100,000 to 150,000 clones, over 60% seen once. Material: CD4+ T cells sorted from blood, obtained at week 4, from a patient treated with tofacitinib. The receptors come from a human donor with alopecia areata. The CDR3 runs from the conserved cysteine through the conserved F or W. The D gene is left open where the match is weak. Clone size appears in some rows only: once, few, many, or a class for an expanded clone.

TRBV6-4,TRBJ1-2,few,.,CASSRTAANYGYTF,TGTGCCAGCAGTCGGACGGCCGCTAACTATGGCTACACCTTC
TRBV5-6,TRBJ2-3,few,.,CASSLNIKRYTDTQYF,TGTGCCAGCAGCTTGAACATTAAGCGGTACACAGATACGCAGTATTTT
TRBV29-1,TRBJ1-2,once,.,CSAETGRAYGYTF,TGCAGCGCTGAGACAGGCCGGGCCTATGGCTACACCTTC
TRBV2,TRBJ2-2,.,TRBD2,CASSSPATSGRGNTGELFF,TGTGCCAGCAGTTCGCCGGCGACTAGCGGGAGGGGAAACACCGGGGAGCTGTTTTTT
TRBV6-5,TRBJ2-1,.,.,CASSYSDSSYNEQFF,TGTGCCAGCAGTTACTCGGACAGTTCCTACAATGAGCAGTTCTTC
TRBV30,TRBJ2-3,.,.,CAWNSGTDTQYF,TGTGCCTGGAATAGCGGCACAGATACGCAGTATTTT
TRBV7-2,TRBJ2-3,.,TRBD2,CASSRDYGTDTQYF,TGTGCCAGCAGCCGGGACTACGGCACAGATACGCAGTATTTT
TRBV18,TRBJ2-5,.,.,CASSLEGETQYF,TGTGCCAGCTCACTGGAGGGAGAGACCCAGTACTTC
TRBV21-1,TRBJ1-5,few,.,CASSNKASGGQFLGDQPQHF,TGTGCCAGCAGCAACAAGGCGTCGGGGGGACAATTCTTGGGCGATCAGCCCCAGCATTTT
TRBV30,TRBJ2-2,.,.,CACNTGKATGELFF,TGTGCCTGCAACACCGGGAAAGCGACCGGGGAGCTGTTTTTT
TRBV29-1,TRBJ1-1,once,TRBD1,CSVDGRTGATEAFF,TGCAGCGTTGACGGAAGGACAGGGGCGACTGAAGCTTTCTTT
TRBV30,TRBJ2-7,few,.,CAWRGYSYEQYF,TGTGCCTGGAGGGGCTACTCCTACGAGCAGTACTTC
TRBV5-6,TRBJ2-3,.,.,CASSQADTQYF,TGTGCCAGCAGTCAAGCAGATACGCAGTATTTT
TRBV18,TRBJ2-7,once,.,CASSPQGIDKYF,TGTGCCAGCTCACCGCAAGGGATTGACAAGTACTTC
TRBV5-4,TRBJ2-2,few,.,CASSPPRGNTGELFF,TGTGCCAGCAGCCCGCCCAGGGGGAACACCGGGGAGCTGTTTTTT
TRBV7-2,TRBJ1-2,.,.,CASSLARGRRTGYTF,TGTGCCAGCAGCTTAGCGCGGGGAAGGCGCACAGGCTACACCTTC
TRBV10-3,TRBJ2-3,few,.,CAISETQGLRTDTQYF,TGTGCCATCAGTGAGACACAGGGTCTCCGCACAGATACGCAGTATTTT
TRBV29-1,TRBJ2-5,.,.,CSVELGGRETQYF,TGCAGCGTTGAACTGGGGGGCCGGGAGACCCAGTACTTC
TRBV11-1,TRBJ1-1,.,.,CASSARSEAFF,TGTGCCAGCAGCGCGCGATCTGAAGCTTTCTTT
TRBV29-1,TRBJ2-1,.,TRBD1,CSVDRTGPNEQFF,TGCAGCGTTGACCGGACAGGCCCCAATGAGCAGTTCTTC
TRBV19,TRBJ2-3,.,.,CASSPPEGDTQYF,TGTGCCAGTAGTCCCCCGGAGGGAGATACGCAGTATTTT
TRBV5-6,TRBJ2-5,.,TRBD1,CASSSGQVETQYF,TGTGCCAGCAGTTCCGGACAGGTTGAGACCCAGTACTTC
TRBV5-6,TRBJ1-2,once,.,CASSLDIQPYGYTF,TGTGCCAGCAGCTTGGACATACAACCCTATGGCTACACCTTC
TRBV29-1,TRBJ1-5,few,.,CSVCWGGNQPQHF,TGCAGCGTCTGTTGGGGAGGCAATCAGCCCCAGCATTTT
TRBV5-4,TRBJ2-1,.,.,CASSLLGVTYNEQFF,TGTGCCAGCAGCTTGTTAGGGGTTACCTACAATGAGCAGTTCTTC
TRBV10-3,TRBJ2-6,.,.,CAIMGASGANVLTF,TGTGCCATCATGGGGGCTTCGGGGGCCAACGTCCTGACTTTC
TRBV27,TRBJ1-2,once,.,CASSLTANSMVGYTF,TGTGCCAGCAGTCTGACAGCCAACTCTATGGTAGGCTACACCTTC
TRBV27,TRBJ1-5,.,.,CASDRTYSNQPQHF,TGTGCCAGCGACAGGACATATAGCAATCAGCCCCAGCATTTT
TRBV5-1,TRBJ2-7,few,TRBD2,CASSSLAGEAVQYF,TGCGCCAGCAGCTCGTTAGCGGGGGAGGCGGTGCAGTACTTC
TRBV29-1,TRBJ2-5,.,TRBD2,CSVSTSGGIQETQYF,TGCAGCGTCTCGACTAGCGGGGGGATCCAAGAGACCCAGTACTTC
TRBV4-3,TRBJ1-2,.,.,CASSQDLEVTFYGYTF,TGCGCCAGCAGCCAAGATCTTGAGGTGACGTTCTATGGCTACACCTTC
TRBV18,TRBJ2-7,.,.,CASSPRRSLIEQYF,TGTGCCAGCTCACCGCGGAGGAGTCTAATAGAGCAGTACTTC
TRBV21-1,TRBJ2-1,.,.,CASSPPRIQSYNEQFF,TGTGCCAGCAGCCCTCCGCGTATCCAATCCTACAATGAGCAGTTCTTC
TRBV27,TRBJ2-3,.,.,CASSLSLVRAPDTQYF,TGTGCCAGCAGTTTATCGCTAGTTCGGGCCCCAGATACGCAGTATTTT
TRBV28,TRBJ2-1,many,.,CASSREGEGREQFF,TGTGCCAGCAGTCGCGAGGGGGAGGGCCGTGAGCAGTTCTTC
TRBV7-3,TRBJ2-5,.,TRBD2,CASSLLAGGPETQYF,TGTGCCAGCAGCTTATTAGCGGGAGGGCCGGAGACCCAGTACTTC
TRBV2,TRBJ2-1,.,.,CASLRGGGNEQFF,TGTGCCAGCCTGAGGGGTGGGGGCAATGAGCAGTTCTTC
TRBV18,TRBJ2-7,.,.,CASATRVADRLYEQYF,TGTGCCAGCGCCACCAGGGTAGCAGATCGACTCTACGAGCAGTACTTC
TRBV18,TRBJ1-6,.,.,CASSSLPGSNNSPLHF,TGTGCCAGCTCATCCCTACCGGGATCCAATAATTCACCCCTCCACTTT
TRBV6-5,TRBJ1-1,.,TRBD1,CASSYSITGDTEAFF,TGTGCCAGCAGTTACTCGATTACAGGGGACACTGAAGCTTTCTTT
TRBV9,TRBJ2-2,.,TRBD2,CASSVGLAGGPRTGELFF,TGTGCCAGCAGCGTAGGCCTAGCGGGAGGGCCTCGGACCGGGGAGCTGTTTTTT
TRBV29-1,TRBJ1-1,few,.,CSVEGVRNTEAFF,TGCAGCGTTGAGGGGGTTCGGAACACTGAAGCTTTCTTT
TRBV7-9,TRBJ1-6,few,.,CASSLSLTTGNSPLHF,TGTGCCAGCAGCCTATCGTTAACTACAGGAAATTCACCCCTCCACTTT
TRBV9,TRBJ2-2,.,.,CASSVVSLGNTGELFF,TGTGCCAGCAGCGTAGTCAGTTTGGGAAACACCGGGGAGCTGTTTTTT
TRBV5-1,TRBJ1-1,.,.,CASSLGRETEAFF,TGCGCCAGCAGCTTGGGCCGGGAGACTGAAGCTTTCTTT
TRBV27,TRBJ1-4,.,.,CASRPRDGEKLFF,TGTGCCAGCAGACCTAGGGACGGGGAAAAACTGTTTTTT
TRBV4-2,TRBJ1-1,.,.,CASSQDWMNTEAFF,TGTGCCAGCAGCCAAGATTGGATGAACACTGAAGCTTTCTTT
TRBV30,TRBJ1-4,.,.,CAWKRASATNEKLFF,TGTGCCTGGAAGAGGGCCAGTGCAACTAATGAAAAACTGTTTTTT
TRBV4-3,TRBJ1-1,.,.,CASSPQGGAEAFF,TGCGCCAGCAGCCCTCAGGGAGGGGCTGAAGCTTTCTTT
TRBV7-6,TRBJ1-2,.,.,CASSLERGGSGYGYTF,TGTGCCAGCAGCTTAGAGCGGGGGGGCTCTGGCTATGGCTACACCTTC
TRBV6-1,TRBJ1-2,few,TRBD1,CASSDLNRGGYTF,TGTGCCAGCAGTGACTTGAACAGGGGAGGCTACACCTTC
TRBV30,TRBJ2-5,.,.,CAWRGSETQYF,TGTGCCTGGAGGGGCAGCGAGACCCAGTACTTC
TRBV29-1,TRBJ2-3,once,.,CSAWTGRGGTQYF,TGCAGCGCTTGGACAGGGAGGGGCGGTACGCAGTATTTT
TRBV30,TRBJ2-1,.,.,CAWDLDRDNEQFF,TGTGCCTGGGACCTAGACCGCGACAATGAGCAGTTCTTC
TRBV10-3,TRBJ2-3,.,TRBD2,CAISEPAAVAGVGDTQYF,TGTGCCATCAGTGAGCCGGCCGCCGTGGCGGGAGTCGGGGATACGCAGTATTTT
TRBV27,TRBJ2-7,.,TRBD2,CASSLLAGGHYEQYF,TGTGCCAGCAGTTTATTGGCGGGGGGCCACTACGAGCAGTACTTC
TRBV5-1,TRBJ2-3,.,.,CASSLSARDTQYF,TGCGCCAGCAGCTTGTCGGCCAGGGATACGCAGTATTTT
TRBV9,TRBJ2-3,.,.,CASSGTYTDTQYF,TGTGCCAGCAGCGGGACATATACAGATACGCAGTATTTT
TRBV5-1,TRBJ2-5,few,.,CASSLEEETQYF,TGCGCCAGCAGCTTAGAAGAAGAGACCCAGTACTTC